A single TCR beta chain is shown here with its context. Per germline, CDR1 LNHDA and CDR2 SQIVND (reference sequence). Between the trimmed V and J ends, which lost 5 bases and 0 bases, there was a span of 10 bases. This CDR3 has 14 residues. The table came from immunoSEQ multiplex PCR; TCRdb's copy has only in-frame clones and leaves some out. Of roughly 150,000 clones in the sample, around 85% were seen once. This sample is drawn from a study of blood T cell repertoires in COVID-19. Background on the study: From T cells, B-cell-depleted T cells, or PBMCs came the material, which was cDNA or gDNA.

The sample was peripheral blood. This clonotype originated in a man older than 75 with COVID-19, enrolled during active disease. The chain has TRBV19 and TRBJ1-1, with D perhaps TRBD1 (5 bases). The CDR3 loop reads CASSASTVNTEAFF. The CDR3 DNA reads TGTGCCAGTAGTGCCTCGACAGTGAACACTGAAGCTTTCTTT.